This is a list of T cell receptor beta chains from one sample in a study of blood T cells in healthy people across ages. MiXCR was run by TCRdb on the 5' RACE reads, yielding one entry per CDR3 protein. Altogether around 1,800,000 distinct CDR3 sequences are present, about two fifths being singletons, with the ten largest covering about 21%. The sample consisted of blood. The source is a human donor in good health. CDR3s include the opening cysteine and the closing phenylalanine or tryptophan. Each record gives: clone size, V gene, J gene, D gene, CDR3 DNA, CDR3 protein. D genes are given only for firm matches. A clone size is listed for some rows: how often the clone was seen (once, few, many), or a class if it is expanded.

few	TRBV3-1	TRBJ2-1	TRBD1	TGTGCCAGCAGCCAACTCCCAGGGGGTATCACCTACAATGAGCAGTTCTTC	CASSQLPGGITYNEQFF
-	TRBV29-1	TRBJ1-5	-	TGCAGCGTTGGCCAAAGTCTGTATCAGCCCCAGCATTTT	CSVGQSLYQPQHF
few	TRBV29-1	TRBJ2-7	TRBD1	TGCAGCGCCACGGATCGACAGGGGGGATTCTACGAGCAGTACTTC	CSATDRQGGFYEQYF
-	TRBV7-3	TRBJ1-2	TRBD1	TGTGCCACCAATCCAAGCTCGGCAGGGGGGGATGGCTACACCTTC	CATNPSSAGGDGYTF
few	TRBV10-3	TRBJ2-1	TRBD1	TGTGCCATCAGTGGGGGGACAGGGCCGCAGTTCTTC	CAISGGTGPQFF
-	TRBV12-3/TRBV12-4	TRBJ1-6	TRBD1	TGTGCCAGCAGTTCATTTAGACAGGGTTCACCCCTCCACTTT	CASSSFRQGSPLHF
many	TRBV20-1	TRBJ2-1	TRBD2	TGCAGTGCCTATCCGGGACTAGGGAGGTCCAGCTCCTACAATGAGCAGTTCTTC	CSAYPGLGRSSSYNEQFF
-	TRBV12-3/TRBV12-4	TRBJ1-5	-	TGTGCCAGCAGTTTTGGGGTTGAGCCCCAGCATTTT	CASSFGVEPQHF
-	TRBV29-1	TRBJ1-2	-	TGCAGCGCTGCGGCAGGTCCCTATGGCTACACCTTC	CSAAAGPYGYTF
-	TRBV9	TRBJ2-2	-	TGTGCCAGCAGCGTACTAGGGAACACCGGGGAGCTGTTTTTT	CASSVLGNTGELFF
few	TRBV4-3	TRBJ1-4	-	TGCGCCAGCAGCCAAGCGGCACGGTGGAATGAAAAACTGTTTTTT	CASSQAARWNEKLFF
-	TRBV4-1	TRBJ1-3	-	TGCGCCAGCAGCCAGATCCCGAGGACCGGAAACACCATATATTTT	CASSQIPRTGNTIYF
-	TRBV12-3/TRBV12-4	TRBJ1-6	-	TGTGCCAGCAGTTTTAGAATTAATTCACCCCTCCACTTT	CASSFRINSPLHF
-	TRBV7-3	TRBJ2-1	-	TGTGCCAGCAGCCCATCCCGGCAGGGTCAAGAGCAGTTCTTC	CASSPSRQGQEQFF
-	TRBV12-3/TRBV12-4	TRBJ2-5	-	TGTGCCAGCACTCGGTCGGGAGAGGAAGAGACCCAGTACTTC	CASTRSGEEETQYF
few	TRBV5-1	TRBJ1-2	-	TGCGCCAGCAGCTTGGCCTTGGGGCAGGGATTCTATGGCTACACCTTC	CASSLALGQGFYGYTF
once	TRBV27	TRBJ2-1	-	TGTGCCAGCAGTCCCATCAGCAGGGCCTACAATGAGCAGTTCTTC	CASSPISRAYNEQFF
few	TRBV25-1	TRBJ2-7	TRBD1	TGTGCCAGCAGTGAAACCCCACAGGGGGCTTACGAGCAGTACTTC	CASSETPQGAYEQYF
few	TRBV15	TRBJ1-1	-	TGTGCCACCAGCAGAGAAGCGGGAGGCACTGAAGCTTTCTTT	CATSREAGGTEAFF
-	TRBV11-2	TRBJ1-2	-	TGTGCCAGCAGCTCCCAAACGGGGGCTAAGCGGGGCTACACCTTC	CASSSQTGAKRGYTF
few	TRBV15	TRBJ1-5	-	TGTGCCACCAGCAGAGATGGAGTCCAGCCCCAGCATTTT	CATSRDGVQPQHF
-	TRBV6-1	TRBJ2-7	-	TGTGCCCGCAGTGAAGAGTCGTGGGCCTACGAGCAGTACTTC	CARSEESWAYEQYF